One sample yielded the 30 T cell receptor beta chains listed below, sequenced in a study of T-cell reconstitution after alpha-beta-depleted transplantation in children (dated by TCRdb to the mid-2010s). The treatment or condition label corresponds to: allogeneic hematopoietic cell transplantation with graft depleted of TCRalphabeta T cells and CD19 B cells. Libraries were prepared through PCR. Sequencing instrument: Illumina HiSeq 2500. To normalize quantification of the TCRbeta repertoire, the TCR libraries were built with molecular barcoding that relied on unique molecular identifiers. The raw public reads went through TCRdb reprocessing: fastp at Q25, MiXCR clone calling, in-frame beta chains kept. Each entry merges the rows of one CDR3 protein and shows their most common DNA and genes. The table for this sample lists 84,000 or so distinct CDR3 sequences; about 16% of them were counted only once. Clones ranked in the top ten supply 20% of the sample.

The source was PBMCs, mostly from graft donor cells, collected 180 days after TCRalphabeta/CD19-depleted stem cell transplant. These receptors originate from a male patient aged 2-15 years who had a stem cell transplant for acute lymphoblastic leukemia, so the T cells may come from the graft donor.

This clonotype was picked up a small number of times. The chain has TRBV11-2 and TRBJ2-7; 7 bases map to TRBD2. V shed 3 bases and J 3 bases; nucleotides not matched to a gene: 2. Germline V lookup: CDR1 SGHAT, CDR2 FQNNGV. The CDR3 consists of 13 residues. The CDR3 DNA reads as TGTGCCAGCAGCTTGACTAGCAACTACGAGCAGTACTTC. Translated: CASSLTSNYEQYF.

V and J are TRBV27 and TRBJ1-2; D not certain. Looked up from germline, CDR1 is MNHEY and CDR2 is SMNVEV (reference sequence). This CDR3 spans 14 amino acids. Trimming shortened V by 0 bases and J by 4 bases, and 9 bases separated the two germline ends. CDR3 sequence (DNA): TGTGCCAGCAGTTTATCGTTGGGCAGCTATGGCTACACCTTC. Its protein product is CASSLSLGSYGYTF.

In its sample, this clonotype was seen a few times. J is TRBJ1-2 and V is TRBV7-8; TRBD1 agrees at 7 bases. Germline assignment: CDR1 SGHVS and CDR2 FQNEAQ. The CDR3 length is 16 residues. Trimming cost V 5 bases and J 2 bases; bases outside gene matches: 11. The CDR3 bases are TGTGCCAGCAGCCCCTACGGGACAGCTCTCAACTATGGCTACACCTTC. This gives the protein CASSPYGTALNYGYTF.

The gene calls are TRBV5-1 and TRBJ1-1, with D tentatively TRBD1 (5 bases). The CDR3 runs 14 residues. V was shortened by 4 bases and J by 4 bases, with 14 bases between the two germline ends. Germline CDR1 and CDR2: SGHRS and YFSETQ. The CDR3 DNA reads as TGCGCCAGCAGCGTGGTGGGGACGGGCACTGAAGCTTTCTTT. As protein: CASSVVGTGTEAFF.

The chain carries TRBV20-1 and TRBJ2-3; 8 bases line up with TRBD2. The CDR3 has 15 residues. J gave up 0 bases and V 1 base, and 3 bases lay outside the gene matches. Germline CDR1 and CDR2: DFQATT and SNEGSKA (reference sequence). CDR3 loop: CSARGAGESTDTQYF. CDR3 sequence (DNA): TGCAGTGCTAGAGGAGCGGGGGAGAGCACAGATACGCAGTATTTT.

This clonotype has just a few counts. The chain recombines TRBV10-3 with TRBJ1-2; D gene unclear. CDR1 ENHRY and CDR2 SYGVKD come from the germline V gene. The length of the CDR3 is 14 residues. The V gene lost 2 bases and the J gene lost 2 bases, with 9 bases spanning the gap. The DNA of the CDR3 is TGTGCCATCAGTGAGAGCCAAGGGAACTATGGCTACACCTTC. It is translated as CAISESQGNYGYTF.

This clonotype was counted a few times. The V and J genes are TRBV4-1 and TRBJ2-4, with 7 bases identical to TRBD1. CDR1 and CDR2 (germline): MGHRA, YSYEKL. The CDR3 extends over 15 amino acids. J lost 0 bases, V lost 4 bases, and 3 bases had no gene match. The CDR3 DNA is TGCGCCAGCAGCCCGGGACAGCTAGCCAAAAACATTCAGTACTTC. It is translated as CASSPGQLAKNIQYF.

This chain joins TRBV6-5 and TRBJ2-2; D may be TRBD2 (5 bases). CDR1 is MNHEY, CDR2 SVGAGI, per germline. The CDR3 has 11 amino acids. V was pared by 6 bases and J by 7 bases, with 6 bases between. CDR3 loop: CASRTSGELFF. As DNA, the CDR3 is TGTGCCAGCAGAACTAGCGGGGAGCTGTTTTTT.

This clonotype was picked up a small number of times. The chain joins TRBV12-3 or TRBV12-4 to TRBJ2-1, with D possibly TRBD1 on 5 matching bases. This CDR3 contains 14 residues. V gave up 3 bases and J gave up 8 bases, with 14 bases separating them. CDR3 sequence (DNA): TGTGCCAGCAGTTTTCAGGGTTGGGGTGATGAGCAGTTCTTC. Translating gives CASSFQGWGDEQFF.

This clonotype showed up just a few times. The chain links TRBV27 to TRBJ2-5; TRBD2 aligns across 13 bases. Per the germline V gene, CDR1 is MNHEY and CDR2 is SMNVEV (reference sequence). J was trimmed by 2 bases and V by 5 bases; bases with no gene match: 5. The CDR3 has 16 residues. DNA of the CDR3: TGTGCCAGCAGTATCGGACTAGCGGGGGATCAAGAGACCCAGTACTTC. This translates into CASSIGLAGDQETQYF.

This chain connects TRBV2 to TRBJ1-2; D call uncertain. CDR1 and CDR2 (germline): SNHLY, FYNNEI. CDR3 length equals 12 residues. Here the CDR3 reads CASLGRFYGYTF. The CDR3 DNA is TGTGCTTCCCTAGGCCGGTTCTATGGCTACACCTTC. The variable domain in full, completed from reference TRBV2 and TRBJ1-2, reads EPEVTQTPSHQVTQMGQEVILRCVPISNHLYFYWYRQILGQKVEFLVSFYNNEISEKSEIFDDQFSVERPDGSNFTLKIRSTKLEDSAMYFCASLGRFYGYTFGSGTRLTVV.

The V and J genes are TRBV7-9 and TRBJ2-7; a possible D gene is TRBD1 (6 bases). Germline-derived CDR1 and CDR2 are SEHNR and FQNEAQ (reference sequence). V was cut by 6 bases and J by 1 base, with 13 bases left in between. The CDR3 length is 14 residues. Written as DNA, the CDR3 is TGTGCCAGCAGTCCCGCGACAGGTTCCTACGAGCAGTACTTC. Translating gives CASSPATGSYEQYF.

The J gene is TRBJ2-5, the V gene TRBV20-1, with TRBD2 matching over 10 bases. The length of the CDR3 is 15 residues. With V trimmed by 6 bases and J by 5 bases, 12 bases remained unmatched. Germline V lookup: CDR1 DFQATT, CDR2 SNEGSKA (reference sequence). CDR3 amino acids: CSASRSGGAGETQYF. The DNA of the CDR3 is TGCAGTGCCAGCCGGAGCGGGGGGGCCGGTGAGACCCAGTACTTC.

CDR3 sequence: CSVGPGGSYEQYF. CDR3 nucleotides: TGCAGCGTTGGCCCAGGGGGCTCCTACGAGCAGTACTTC. V usage is TRBV29-1 and J usage is TRBJ2-7; TRBD1 aligns across 7 bases. V lost 4 bases and J lost 0; bases outside the gene matches: 3. The CDR3 runs to 13 residues. CDR1 SQVTM and CDR2 ANQGSEA come from the germline V gene.

V usage is TRBV5-1 and J usage is TRBJ2-1, with 7 bases lining up with TRBD1. This CDR3 is 15 amino acids long. Trimming cost V 0 bases and J 6 bases; bases outside gene matches: 6. In germline, CDR1 is SGHRS, CDR2 YFSETQ. This CDR3 reads CASSLVGTVSNEQFF. CDR3 in DNA: TGCGCCAGCAGCTTGGTGGGGACAGTTAGCAATGAGCAGTTCTTC.

CDR3 in DNA: TGTGCCAGCAGTTTATTAGAGGGGGGCCTCGAGACCCAGTACTTC. This encodes CASSLLEGGLETQYF. The V and J genes are TRBV27 and TRBJ2-5; D assignment may be TRBD1 or TRBD2 (6 bases each). Between the trimmed V and J ends, which lost 1 base and 5 bases, there was a span of 14 bases. CDR3 size: 15 residues. CDR1 and CDR2 (germline): MNHEY, SMNVEV (reference sequence).

CDR3 protein: CASSLEFSMNSPLHF. As DNA, the CDR3 is TGTGCCAGCAGCTTAGAGTTCAGTATGAATTCACCCCTCCACTTT. The chain couples TRBV7-2 to TRBJ1-6; D is uncertain. Trimming removed 1 base at V and 7 bases at J, with 11 bases between. The CDR3 covers 15 residues. Looked up from germline, CDR1 is SGHTA and CDR2 is FQGNSA.

This clonotype was observed a handful of times. The chain recombines TRBV7-2 with TRBJ1-1, with 7 nucleotides matching TRBD1. V shed 5 bases, J shed 1 base, and the junction held 10 bases outside the gene matches. The CDR3 runs to 16 residues. Per the germline V gene, CDR1 is SGHTA and CDR2 is FQGNSA. The CDR3 DNA follows: TGTGCCAGCAGCCCCAGGGCCAGGGGGAGGAACACTGAAGCTTTCTTT. Its protein is CASSPRARGRNTEAFF.

This chain uses TRBV6-2 or TRBV6-3 with TRBJ2-1, with 13 bases identical to TRBD2. The CDR3 is 17 residues long. CDR1 MNHEY and CDR2 SVGEGT come from the germline V gene. Trimming removed 5 bases from V and 1 base from J; junction bases left unmatched: 5. The CDR3 DNA reads TGTGCCAGCAGTCACAGGACTAGCGGGAGTTCCTACAATGAGCAGTTCTTC. Amino acid sequence: CASSHRTSGSSYNEQFF.

The chain links TRBV3-1 to TRBJ1-3, with a possible D match to TRBD1 (5 bases). CDR3 length equals 16 residues. The V gene's germline CDR1 is LGHDT and CDR2 YNNKEL (reference sequence). Trimming removed 5 bases at V and 0 bases at J, with 14 bases between. CDR3: CASSRNGGSSGNTIYF. DNA of the CDR3: TGTGCCAGCAGCAGAAACGGGGGTTCCTCTGGAAACACCATATATTTT.

The V call is TRBV29-1, the J call TRBJ1-5, with unresolved D. Germline CDR1 SQVTM, CDR2 ANQGSEA. The CDR3 is 13 residues long. Trimming took 7 bases from V and 7 from J, leaving 17 bases between them. CDR3: CSATERAGQPQHF. The DNA of the CDR3 is TGCAGCGCTACGGAGAGGGCCGGACAGCCCCAGCATTTT.

This clonotype was detected only a few times. This chain connects TRBV12-3 or TRBV12-4 to TRBJ2-5, with a possible D match to TRBD1 (6 bases). V was cut by 5 bases and J by 0 bases, with 16 bases left in between. The CDR3 length is 16 residues. CDR3 in amino acids: CASSQTGVPDQETQYF. The CDR3 DNA sequence: TGTGCCAGCAGTCAGACAGGCGTCCCGGACCAAGAGACCCAGTACTTC.

The chain couples TRBV7-2 to TRBJ2-3; 7 bases match TRBD1. CDR1 and CDR2 from the germline V gene are SGHTA and FQGNSA. This CDR3 contains 16 residues. Trimming cost V 3 bases and J 4 bases; bases outside gene matches: 10. Here the CDR3 DNA reads TGTGCCAGCAGCTTGGGGCAGGGGGTTGTATCAGATACGCAGTATTTT. It yields the protein CASSLGQGVVSDTQYF. Combining the CDR3 with reference TRBV7-2 and TRBJ2-3 gives the whole variable domain GAGVSQSPSNKVTEKGKDVELRCDPISGHTALYWYRQSLGQGLEFLIYFQGNSAPDKSGLPSDRFSAERTGGSVSTLTIQRTQQEDSAVYLCASSLGQGVVSDTQYFGPGTRLTVL.

This clonotype occurred a few times. The J gene is TRBJ1-2, the V gene TRBV27; D possibly corresponds to TRBD1 (5 bases). The CDR3 length is 17 residues. V gave up 8 bases and J gave up 0 bases, with 22 bases separating them. Germline lookup yields CDR1 MNHEY and CDR2 SMNVEV (reference sequence). The CDR3 coding sequence is TGTGCCAGCGGCGACAGTCCCTCGCATTGGGCTAACTATGGCTACACCTTC. This sequence encodes CASGDSPSHWANYGYTF.

This clonotype has more than one count but fewer than ten. The genes are TRBV18 and TRBJ1-1; 9 nucleotides line up with TRBD1. Germline CDR1 and CDR2: KGHSH and LQKENI. V dropped 4 bases and J dropped 0; count of bases not matched to a gene: 12. The CDR3 consists of 18 residues. The CDR3 nucleotides are TGTGCCAGCTCACTTTCAACGGGACAGGGTAAGCTGAACACTGAAGCTTTCTTT. Translation: CASSLSTGQGKLNTEAFF.

V gene TRBV27 combines with J gene TRBJ2-5; possibly TRBD1 for D (5 bases). Trimming stripped 8 bases from V and 5 bases from J, with 21 bases between. Germline V gene lookup returns CDR1 MNHEY and CDR2 SMNVEV (reference sequence). The CDR3 spans 15 residues. The CDR3 spells CASFSLGQGEETQYF. The CDR3 nucleotides are TGTGCCAGCTTTTCGTTGGGGCAGGGTGAGGAGACCCAGTACTTC.

V gene TRBV12-3 or TRBV12-4 combines with J gene TRBJ2-2; TRBD1 matches 7 bases. The CDR3 is made up of 15 amino acids. Trimming removed 7 bases from V and 2 bases from J; junction bases left unmatched: 7. Here the CDR3 DNA reads TGTGCCAGCACCTTGGGACAGCTTAACACCGGGGAGCTGTTTTTT. Encoded protein: CASTLGQLNTGELFF.

This clonotype was detected a few times. The genes are TRBV11-2 and TRBJ1-6; D is uncertain. This CDR3 has 14 amino acids. Between the trimmed V and J ends, which lost 6 bases and 2 bases, there was a span of 8 bases. Germline CDR1 and CDR2: SGHAT and FQNNGV. The CDR3 bases are TGTGCCAGCAGGGGAGACACCTATAATTCACCCCTCCACTTT. Its protein product is CASRGDTYNSPLHF.

This clonotype was detected only a few times. The chain is built from TRBV19 and TRBJ2-5; tentative D call: TRBD1 (7 bases). Germline CDR1 is LNHDA and CDR2 is SQIVND (reference sequence). The V and J ends lost 3 bases and 5 bases respectively, with 13 bases between them. The CDR3 runs 14 residues. In nucleotides, the CDR3 is TGTGCCAGTAGTATTAACCCAGGGGGGGAGACCCAGTACTTC. Residues: CASSINPGGETQYF.

The chain links TRBV11-2 to TRBJ2-2; 14 bases are a match to TRBD2. The V gene end was trimmed by 2 bases and the J gene end by 7 bases; junction bases not matched to a gene: 9. CDR3 length equals 18 residues. The germline CDR1 and CDR2 sequences are SGHAT and FQNNGV. Written as DNA, the CDR3 is TGTGCCAGCAGCTTAAGACTAGCGGGGGGGCCGATTATCGGGGAGCTGTTTTTT. It is translated as CASSLRLAGGPIIGELFF.